This TCR beta chain was sequenced for a study of neoadjuvant anti-PD-1 for oral cavity cancer (dated by TCRdb to the early 2020s). Regarding the study in general: Before curative-intent surgical resection, most patients were given three to four biweekly doses of nivolumab at 3 mg/kg. Responders were defined as patients with complete response, partial response or stable disease by RECIST 1.1; non-responders were defined as patients with progression. Patients who did not progress were given a fourth nivolumab dose at about day 43 and had definitive surgical resection on days 50-56. The parent correlative cohort included roughly 13 patients, with a roughly 35% response rate. On the study overall, not on this receptor specifically: Within PBMCs, T cell clonality (Gini index) was significantly higher in non-responders than responders after neoadjuvant nivolumab. Only three patients per response group were included in the TCR analyses, and larger cohorts for validation were called for by the authors. Higher pretreatment blood Treg/Th17 ratios correlated with higher pretreatment blood TCRbeta clonality and lower post-treatment tumor TCRbeta clonality.

The germline V gene provides CDR1 SGHRS and CDR2 YFSETQ. V is cut by 0 bases and J by 1 base, and the space between the germline ends is 13 bases. The CDR3 numbers 16 residues from cysteine through phenylalanine. Only the CDR3 portion is preserved as DNA: 48 bases, with reading frame beginning at the first base. The sample's time point label, in plain terms: before neoadjuvant nivolumab. Patients were newly diagnosed with stage II-IVA oral cavity squamous cell carcinoma and had received no prior systemic or radiation treatment. The cohort was composed of patients with HPV-negative, locally advanced oral cavity squamous cell carcinoma. No culture maintenance or expansion was done, as the peripheral blood mononuclear cells went straight to analysis. Samples came from a longitudinal correlative study of a single-arm phase II trial of neoadjuvant nivolumab in oral cavity squamous cell carcinoma. Subject-matched pre- and post-treatment PBMCs and tumors from three responders and three non-responders underwent genomic DNA-based TCRbeta sequencing. Peripheral blood mononuclear cells were collected before nivolumab treatment and again after treatment, at the time of surgery. The Maxwell RSC DNA from Cells kit was used to isolate genomic DNA from PBMCs.

This clone was observed once. Which antigen it targets is not known. Per-nucleotide qualities are absent, and no much larger clonotype sits a single base away. PBMC libraries used mostly 480 ng of input genomic DNA for deep sequencing, with six replicates per sample. TCRbeta libraries were prepared with the immunoSEQ hsTCRbeta kit according to the manufacturer's instructions. The completed libraries were mixed into a single pool at 3 nM, then sequenced with an Illumina NovaSeq 6000 S4 flow cell. On the authors' methods: The immunoSEQ Analyzer was used for raw data preprocessing and quality control. The analysis was limited to productive rearrangements, and each clonotype was defined by a unique CDR3 amino acid sequence. Repertoire clonality was estimated as the Gini-Simpson index, computed with the R package tcR. Student's t test was used to compare Gini indices, while Pearson correlation assessed associations with tumor size change. TCRdb took over this immuneACCESS table, retaining in-frame rearrangements with V and J assigned. Such tables are incomplete; in checked studies, under half of the missing clones stem from an unresolved V gene, and the remainder is unexplained. V and J calls and clone size are copied from that table; D and trimming were computed from the DNA. This sample holds several thousand clones; 72% were observed only once. Less than 3% of the sample lies in the top ten.

This material consisted of PBMCs, taken before nivolumab (anti-PD-1) treatment. Recombination connected TRBV5-1 to TRBJ2-5, and TRBD2 may be the D gene, going by 6 matching bases. This receptor was taken from a person aged 35-80 years with oral cavity squamous cell carcinoma. The CDR3 protein: CASSLDPGLGQETQYF. The DNA is as follows: TGCGCCAGCAGCTTGGACCCGGGACTGGGCCAAGAGACCCAGTACTTC.